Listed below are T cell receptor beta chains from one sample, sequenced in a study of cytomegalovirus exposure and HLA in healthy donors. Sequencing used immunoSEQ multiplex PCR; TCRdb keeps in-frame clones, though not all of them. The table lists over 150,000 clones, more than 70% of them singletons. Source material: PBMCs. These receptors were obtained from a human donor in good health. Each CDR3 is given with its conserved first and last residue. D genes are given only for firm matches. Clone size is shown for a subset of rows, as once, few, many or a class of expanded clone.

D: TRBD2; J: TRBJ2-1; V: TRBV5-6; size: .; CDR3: CASNPGGDYNEQFF; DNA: TGTGCCAGCAACCCGGGGGGGGACTACAATGAGCAGTTCTTC
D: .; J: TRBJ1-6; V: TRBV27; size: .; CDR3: CASSSPTGYNSPLHF; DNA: TGTGCCAGCAGTTCACCAACAGGGTATAATTCACCCCTCCACTTT
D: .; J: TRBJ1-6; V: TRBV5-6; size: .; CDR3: CASRTGFRDSPLHF; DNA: TGTGCCAGCAGGACCGGGTTTCGGGATTCACCCCTCCACTTT
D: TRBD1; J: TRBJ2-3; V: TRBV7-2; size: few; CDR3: CASSPWAIGTGRTDTQYF; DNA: TGTGCCAGCAGCCCATGGGCCATCGGGACAGGACGGACAGATACGCAGTATTTT
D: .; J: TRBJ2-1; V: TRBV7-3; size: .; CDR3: CASSLTRSSYNEQFF; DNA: TGTGCCAGCAGCTTAACGCGGAGCTCCTACAATGAGCAGTTCTTC
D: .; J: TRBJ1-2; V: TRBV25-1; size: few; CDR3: CASSVATRYGYTF; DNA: TGTGCCAGCAGTGTCGCAACACGCTATGGCTACACCTTC
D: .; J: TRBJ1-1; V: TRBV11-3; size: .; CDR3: CASSAGRNTEAFF; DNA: TGTGCCAGCAGCGCGGGACGGAACACTGAAGCTTTCTTT
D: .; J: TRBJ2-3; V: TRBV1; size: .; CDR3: CTSSPPPGGF; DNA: TGCACCAGCAGCCCTCCACCGGGGGGATTT
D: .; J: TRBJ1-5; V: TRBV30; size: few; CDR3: CAWSNRVNQPQHF; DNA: TGTGCCTGGAGTAACAGGGTAAATCAGCCCCAGCATTTT
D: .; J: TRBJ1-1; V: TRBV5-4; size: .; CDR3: CASSRDRNTEAFF; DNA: TGTGCCAGCAGCAGAGACAGGAACACTGAAGCTTTCTTT
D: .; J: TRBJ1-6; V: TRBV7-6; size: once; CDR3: CASSPSTGWWSPLHF; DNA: TGTGCCAGCAGCCCGAGTACGGGGTGGTGGTCACCCCTCCACTTT
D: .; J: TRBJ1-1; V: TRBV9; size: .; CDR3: CASSVSSSGNTEAFF; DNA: TGTGCCAGCAGCGTTAGCTCAAGCGGGAACACTGAAGCTTTCTTT
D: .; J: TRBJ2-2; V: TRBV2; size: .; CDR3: CASTRENTGELFF; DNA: TGTGCCAGCACCCGGGAGAACACCGGGGAGCTGTTTTTT
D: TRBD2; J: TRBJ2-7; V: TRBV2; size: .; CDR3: CASTPEGVAGVYEQYF; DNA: TGTGCCAGCACCCCCGAGGGGGTAGCGGGAGTCTACGAGCAGTACTTC
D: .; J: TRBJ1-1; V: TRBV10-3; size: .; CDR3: CAISESMGGNTEAFF; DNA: TGTGCCATCAGTGAGTCGATGGGGGGGAACACTGAAGCTTTCTTT
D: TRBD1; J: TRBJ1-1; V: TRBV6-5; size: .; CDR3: CASSRDRATEAFF; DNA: TGTGCCAGCAGTCGGGACAGGGCCACTGAAGCTTTCTTT
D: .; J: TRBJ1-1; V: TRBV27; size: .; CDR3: CASRSMSRDFVTEAFF; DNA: TGTGCCAGCAGGTCTATGAGCCGGGACTTTGTCACTGAAGCTTTCTTT
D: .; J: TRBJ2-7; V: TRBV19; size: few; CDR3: CASTTDRSSYEQYF; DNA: TGTGCCAGTACTACAGACAGAAGCTCCTACGAGCAGTACTTC
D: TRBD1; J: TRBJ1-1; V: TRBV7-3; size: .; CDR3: CASSPRQGTEAFF; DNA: TGTGCCAGCAGCCCCCGACAGGGCACTGAAGCTTTCTTT
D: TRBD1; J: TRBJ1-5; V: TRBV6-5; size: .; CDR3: CASSPGTGGMQPQHF; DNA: TGTGCCAGCAGCCCCGGGACAGGGGGTATGCAGCCCCAGCATTTT
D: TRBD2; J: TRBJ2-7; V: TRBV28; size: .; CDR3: CASSSTGTSGPYEQYF; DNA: TGTGCCAGCAGTTCTACCGGGACTAGCGGGCCCTACGAGCAGTACTTC
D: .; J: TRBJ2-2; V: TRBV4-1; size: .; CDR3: CASSRQVGGATSNTGELFF; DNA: TGCGCCAGCAGCCGACAAGTTGGGGGGGCTACGTCGAACACCGGGGAGCTGTTTTTT
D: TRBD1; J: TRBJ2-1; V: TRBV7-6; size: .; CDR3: CASSSRFGTGQFF; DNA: TGTGCCAGCAGCTCCAGATTCGGGACAGGGCAGTTCTTC
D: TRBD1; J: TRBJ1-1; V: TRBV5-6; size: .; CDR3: CASSQDRGQGAFF; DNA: TGTGCCAGCAGCCAAGACAGGGGGCAGGGGGCTTTCTTT
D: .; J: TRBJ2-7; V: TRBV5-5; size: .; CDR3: CASSLGPAGLSSYEQYF; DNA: TGTGCCAGCAGCTTGGGGCCAGCAGGGCTAAGCTCCTACGAGCAGTACTTC
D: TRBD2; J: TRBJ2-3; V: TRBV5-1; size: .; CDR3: CASSLASGGADTQYF; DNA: TGCGCCAGCAGCTTGGCTAGCGGGGGGGCAGATACGCAGTATTTT
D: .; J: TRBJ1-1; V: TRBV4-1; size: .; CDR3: CASSQETGSNTEAFF; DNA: TGCGCCAGCAGCCAAGAGACAGGTTCGAACACTGAAGCTTTCTTT
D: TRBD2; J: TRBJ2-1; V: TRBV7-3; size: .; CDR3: CASSHRTSGILGNEQFF; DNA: TGTGCCAGCAGCCACCGGACTAGCGGGATTTTAGGCAATGAGCAGTTCTTC
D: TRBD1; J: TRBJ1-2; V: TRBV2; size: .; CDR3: CASSVTGAHGYTF; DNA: TGTGCCAGCAGCGTGACAGGGGCTCATGGCTACACCTTC
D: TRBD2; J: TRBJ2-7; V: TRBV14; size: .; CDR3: CASSQITSGRVDEQYF; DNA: TGTGCCAGCAGCCAGATTACTAGCGGGAGGGTGGACGAGCAGTACTTC
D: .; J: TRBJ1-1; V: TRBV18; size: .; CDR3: CASSPTGPEAFF; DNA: TGTGCCAGCTCACCCACAGGCCCTGAAGCTTTCTTT
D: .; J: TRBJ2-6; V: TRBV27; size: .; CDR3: CASSLANRASGANVLTF; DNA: TGTGCCAGCAGCTTAGCAAACAGGGCGTCTGGGGCCAACGTCCTGACTTTC
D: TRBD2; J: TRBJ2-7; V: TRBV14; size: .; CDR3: CASSLNSGRLAPYEQYF; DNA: TGTGCCAGCAGCCTTAATTCCGGGAGACTAGCACCCTACGAGCAGTACTTC
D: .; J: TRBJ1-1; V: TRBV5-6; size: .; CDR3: CASSYSGDAEAFF; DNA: TGTGCCAGCAGCTACAGCGGGGACGCTGAAGCTTTCTTT
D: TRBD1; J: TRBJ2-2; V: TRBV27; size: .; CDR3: CASGAGQGAPGELFF; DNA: TGTGCCAGCGGGGCGGGACAGGGGGCCCCCGGGGAGCTGTTTTTT
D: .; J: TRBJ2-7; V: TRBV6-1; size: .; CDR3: CASLQGFGSYEQYF; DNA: TGTGCCAGCCTTCAGGGGTTCGGCTCCTACGAGCAGTACTTC
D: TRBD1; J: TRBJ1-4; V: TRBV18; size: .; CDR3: CASSPRDRGRRGEKLFF; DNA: TGTGCCAGCTCACCCCGGGACAGGGGGCGACGGGGTGAAAAACTGTTTTTT
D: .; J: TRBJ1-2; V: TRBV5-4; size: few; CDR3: CASSSITGYGYTF; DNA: TGTGCCAGCAGCTCGATCACAGGGTATGGCTACACCTTC
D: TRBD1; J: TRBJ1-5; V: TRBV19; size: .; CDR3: CASRGTGLRSNQPQHF; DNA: TGTGCCAGTAGGGGGACAGGGCTTAGGAGCAATCAGCCCCAGCATTTT
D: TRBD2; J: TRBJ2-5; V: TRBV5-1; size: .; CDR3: CASSPTSGRQETQYF; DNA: TGCGCCAGCAGCCCGACTAGCGGGAGACAAGAGACCCAGTACTTC
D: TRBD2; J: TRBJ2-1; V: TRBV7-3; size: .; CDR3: CASSPGLDHNEQFF; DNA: TGTGCCAGCAGCCCCGGACTAGATCACAATGAGCAGTTCTTC
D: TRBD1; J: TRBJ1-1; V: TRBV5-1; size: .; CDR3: CASSLDRETEAFF; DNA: TGCGCCAGCAGCCTCGACAGGGAAACTGAAGCTTTCTTT
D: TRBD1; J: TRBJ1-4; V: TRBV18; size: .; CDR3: CASSPGRGPTEKLFF; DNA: TGTGCCAGCTCACCTGGTAGGGGGCCTACTGAAAAACTGTTTTTT
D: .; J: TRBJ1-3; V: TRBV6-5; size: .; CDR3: CASSYSGRGHTIYF; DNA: TGTGCCAGCAGTTACTCGGGCAGGGGACACACCATATATTTT
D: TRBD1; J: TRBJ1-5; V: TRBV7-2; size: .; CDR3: CASSRDRGTYQPQHF; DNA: TGTGCCAGCAGCCGGGACAGGGGAACGTATCAGCCCCAGCATTTT
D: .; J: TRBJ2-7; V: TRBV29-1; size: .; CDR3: CSVGRGNEQYF; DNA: TGCAGCGTTGGGAGAGGGAACGAGCAGTACTTC
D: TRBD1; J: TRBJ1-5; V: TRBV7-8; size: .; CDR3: CASSTNRPGQAIYSNQPQHF; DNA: TGTGCCAGCAGCACGAACCGACCGGGACAGGCGATATATAGCAATCAGCCCCAGCATTTT
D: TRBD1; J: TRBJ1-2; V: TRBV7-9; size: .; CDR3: CASSLGGQGTNYGYTF; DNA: TGTGCCAGCAGCTTAGGGGGACAGGGGACTAACTATGGCTACACCTTC
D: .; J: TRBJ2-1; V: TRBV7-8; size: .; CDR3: CASSLIPLAFSYNEQFF; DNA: TGTGCCAGCAGCTTAATCCCCCTAGCCTTCTCCTACAATGAGCAGTTCTTC
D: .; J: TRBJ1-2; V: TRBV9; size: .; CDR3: CASSVDGGGHYGYTF; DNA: TGTGCCAGCAGCGTAGATGGGGGCGGTCACTATGGCTACACCTTC
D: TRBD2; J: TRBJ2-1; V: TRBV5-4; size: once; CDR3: CASSLGRTSGSRLNEQFF; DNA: TGTGCCAGCAGCTTGGGTCGGACTAGCGGGAGTCGGTTGAATGAGCAGTTCTTC
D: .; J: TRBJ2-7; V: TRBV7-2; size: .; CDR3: CASSLEPAFTYEQYF; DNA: TGTGCCAGCAGCTTAGAACCAGCGTTTACCTACGAGCAGTACTTC
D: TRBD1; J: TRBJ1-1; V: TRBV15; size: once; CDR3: CATSGQGADEIEAFF; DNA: TGTGCCACCAGCGGACAGGGGGCGGATGAGATTGAAGCTTTCTTT